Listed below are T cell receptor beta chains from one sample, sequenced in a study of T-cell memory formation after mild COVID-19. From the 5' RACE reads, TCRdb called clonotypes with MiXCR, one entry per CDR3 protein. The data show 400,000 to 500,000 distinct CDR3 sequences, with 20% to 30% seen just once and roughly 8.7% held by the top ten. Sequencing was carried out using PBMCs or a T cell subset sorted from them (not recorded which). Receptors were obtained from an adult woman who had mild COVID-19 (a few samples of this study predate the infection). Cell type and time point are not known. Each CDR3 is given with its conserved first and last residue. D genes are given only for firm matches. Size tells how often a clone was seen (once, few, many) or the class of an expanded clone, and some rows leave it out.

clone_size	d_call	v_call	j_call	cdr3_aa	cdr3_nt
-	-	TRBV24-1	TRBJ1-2	CATSDLPGGYTF	TGTGCCACCAGTGATTTACCGGGTGGCTACACCTTC
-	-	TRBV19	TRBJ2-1	CASSTQNNEQFF	TGTGCCAGTAGTACTCAGAACAATGAGCAGTTCTTC
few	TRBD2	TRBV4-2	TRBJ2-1	CASSQGGISGFFNEQFF	TGTGCCAGCAGCCAAGGGGGTATTAGCGGGTTCTTTAATGAGCAGTTCTTC
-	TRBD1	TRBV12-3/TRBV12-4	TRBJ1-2	CASTSGTGRFYGYTF	TGTGCCAGCACCTCCGGGACAGGGAGATTCTATGGCTACACCTTC
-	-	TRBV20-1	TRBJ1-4	CSARQGNEKLFF	TGCAGTGCTAGACAGGGAAATGAAAAACTGTTTTTT
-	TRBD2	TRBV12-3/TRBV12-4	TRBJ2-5	CASRIGTSGSIETQYF	TGTGCCAGCAGAATAGGGACTAGCGGGAGTATAGAGACCCAGTACTTC
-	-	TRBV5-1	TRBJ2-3	CASSDAGGGDTQYF	TGCGCCAGCAGTGATGCGGGTGGCGGAGATACGCAGTATTTT
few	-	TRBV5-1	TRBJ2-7	CASSLHITGSYEQYF	TGCGCCAGCAGCCTCCACATAACGGGGTCCTACGAGCAGTACTTC
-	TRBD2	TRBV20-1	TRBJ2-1	CSARDKLAGGRFF	TGCAGTGCTAGAGATAAGCTAGCGGGGGGTAGGTTCTTC
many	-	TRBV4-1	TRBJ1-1	CASQGWEGYTEAFF	TGCGCCAGCCAGGGTTGGGAGGGATACACTGAAGCTTTCTTT
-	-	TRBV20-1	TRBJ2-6	CSARAVSGANVLTF	TGCAGTGCTAGAGCCGTCTCTGGGGCCAACGTCCTGACTTTC
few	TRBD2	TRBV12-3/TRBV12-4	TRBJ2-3	CASSPGTTEDTQYF	TGTGCCAGCAGCCCCGGGACTACCGAGGATACGCAGTATTTT
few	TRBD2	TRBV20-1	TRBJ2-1	CSARDLSGRSEQFF	TGCAGTGCTAGAGATCTCAGCGGGAGAAGTGAGCAGTTCTTC
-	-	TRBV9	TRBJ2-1	CASSVGGGGPYNEQFF	TGTGCCAGCAGCGTAGGGGGAGGGGGGCCCTACAATGAGCAGTTCTTC
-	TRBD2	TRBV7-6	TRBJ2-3	CASSRPRLAGGTDTQYF	TGTGCCAGCAGCCGCCCCAGACTAGCGGGGGGCACAGATACGCAGTATTTT
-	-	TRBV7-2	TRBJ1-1	CASSLMQGDTEAFF	TGTGCCAGCAGCTTGATGCAGGGAGACACTGAAGCTTTCTTT